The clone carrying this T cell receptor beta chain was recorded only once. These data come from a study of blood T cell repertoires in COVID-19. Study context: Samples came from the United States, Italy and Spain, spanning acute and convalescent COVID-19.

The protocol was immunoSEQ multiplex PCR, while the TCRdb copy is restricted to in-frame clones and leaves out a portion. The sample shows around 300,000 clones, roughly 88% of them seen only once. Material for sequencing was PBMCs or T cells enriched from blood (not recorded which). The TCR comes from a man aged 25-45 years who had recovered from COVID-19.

The CDR3 bases are TGCGCCAGCAGCTTCACCGGGACTAGCAGCGAGCAGTACTTC. Protein sequence: CASSFTGTSSEQYF. The rearrangement joins TRBV5-1 to TRBJ2-7, with 9 bases matching TRBD2. In germline, CDR1 is SGHRS, CDR2 YFSETQ. V lost 2 bases, J lost 6 bases, and 6 bases stayed unmatched. The CDR3 covers 14 residues.